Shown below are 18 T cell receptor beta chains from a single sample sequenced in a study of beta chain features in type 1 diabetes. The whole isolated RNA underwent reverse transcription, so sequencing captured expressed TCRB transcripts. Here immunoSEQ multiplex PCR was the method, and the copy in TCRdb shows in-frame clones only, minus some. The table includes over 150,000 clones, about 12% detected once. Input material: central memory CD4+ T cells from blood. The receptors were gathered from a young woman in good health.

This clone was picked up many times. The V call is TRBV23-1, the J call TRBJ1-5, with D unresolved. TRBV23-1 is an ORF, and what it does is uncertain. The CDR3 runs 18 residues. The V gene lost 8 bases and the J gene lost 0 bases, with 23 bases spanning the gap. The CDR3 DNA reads TGCGCCAGCCGGGGATGGACCGGTGGCGAGGGTAGCAATCAGCCCCAGCATTTT. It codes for CASRGWTGGEGSNQPQHF.

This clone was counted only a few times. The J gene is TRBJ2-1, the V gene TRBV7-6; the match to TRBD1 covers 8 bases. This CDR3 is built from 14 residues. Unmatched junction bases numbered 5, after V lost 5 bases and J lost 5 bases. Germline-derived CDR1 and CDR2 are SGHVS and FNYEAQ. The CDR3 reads CASSPQDRDNEQFF. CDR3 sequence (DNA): TGTGCCAGCAGCCCTCAGGACAGGGACAATGAGCAGTTCTTC.

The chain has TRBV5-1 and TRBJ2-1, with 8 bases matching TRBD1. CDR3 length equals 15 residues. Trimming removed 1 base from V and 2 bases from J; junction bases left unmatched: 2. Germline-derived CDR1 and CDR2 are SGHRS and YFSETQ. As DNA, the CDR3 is TGCGCCAGCAGCTTGTCGACAGGGGCCTACAATGAGCAGTTCTTC. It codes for CASSLSTGAYNEQFF.

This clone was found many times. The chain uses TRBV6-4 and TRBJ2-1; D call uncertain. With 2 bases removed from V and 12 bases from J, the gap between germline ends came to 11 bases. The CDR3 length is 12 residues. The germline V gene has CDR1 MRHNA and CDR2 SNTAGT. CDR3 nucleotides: TGTGCCAGCAGTGACGGTCCCCGAGGGCAGTTCTTC. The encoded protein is CASSDGPRGQFF.

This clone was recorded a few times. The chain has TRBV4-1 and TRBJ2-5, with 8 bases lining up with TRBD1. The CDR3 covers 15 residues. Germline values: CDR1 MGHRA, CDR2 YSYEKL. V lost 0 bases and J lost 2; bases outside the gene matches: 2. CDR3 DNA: TGCGCCAGCAGCCAAGAATACAGGGGGCAAGAGACCCAGTACTTC. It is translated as CASSQEYRGQETQYF.

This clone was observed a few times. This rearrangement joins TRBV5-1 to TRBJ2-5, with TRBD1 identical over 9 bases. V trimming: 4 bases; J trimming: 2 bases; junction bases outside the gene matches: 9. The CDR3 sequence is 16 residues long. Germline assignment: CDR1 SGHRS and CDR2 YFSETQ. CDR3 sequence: CASSTPTQGAQETQYF. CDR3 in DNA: TGCGCCAGCAGCACTCCAACACAGGGGGCTCAAGAGACCCAGTACTTC.

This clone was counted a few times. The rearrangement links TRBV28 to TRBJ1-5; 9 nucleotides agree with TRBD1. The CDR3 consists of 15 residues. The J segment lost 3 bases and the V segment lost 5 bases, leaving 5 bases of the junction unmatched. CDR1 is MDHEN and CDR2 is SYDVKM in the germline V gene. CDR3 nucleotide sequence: TGTGCCAGCAGTCGCCGGGACAGGGACAATCAGCCCCAGCATTTT. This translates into CASSRRDRDNQPQHF.

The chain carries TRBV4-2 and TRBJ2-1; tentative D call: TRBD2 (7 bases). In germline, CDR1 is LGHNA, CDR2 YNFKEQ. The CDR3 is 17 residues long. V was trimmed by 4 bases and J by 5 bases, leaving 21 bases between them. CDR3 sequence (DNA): TGTGCCAGCAGCCGGGGGGACATTGGGGGGGCAGACAATGAGCAGTTCTTC. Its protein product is CASSRGDIGGADNEQFF.

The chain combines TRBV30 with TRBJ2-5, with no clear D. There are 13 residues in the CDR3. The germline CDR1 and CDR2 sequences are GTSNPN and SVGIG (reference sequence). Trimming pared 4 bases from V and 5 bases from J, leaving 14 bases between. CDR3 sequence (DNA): TGTGCCTGGAACGCTGGAGTCAGTGAGACCCAGTACTTC. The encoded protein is CAWNAGVSETQYF.

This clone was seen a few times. CDR3 bases: TGCGCCAGCAGCCAAGCGTACAGCTTCTCTGGGGCCAACGTCCTGACTTTC. Translated, it gives CASSQAYSFSGANVLTF. The chain couples TRBV4-3 to TRBJ2-6; D unresolved. The CDR3 is 17 residues long. V shed 1 base and J shed 0 bases, with 10 bases lying between them. Germline CDR1 is LGHNA and CDR2 is YSLEER.

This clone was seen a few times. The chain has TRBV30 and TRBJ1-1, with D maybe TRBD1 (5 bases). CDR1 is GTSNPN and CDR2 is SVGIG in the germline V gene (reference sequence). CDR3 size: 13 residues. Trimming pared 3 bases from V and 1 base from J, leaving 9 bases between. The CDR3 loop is CAWRTGGNTEAFF. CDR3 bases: TGTGCCTGGAGAACGGGGGGGAACACTGAAGCTTTCTTT.

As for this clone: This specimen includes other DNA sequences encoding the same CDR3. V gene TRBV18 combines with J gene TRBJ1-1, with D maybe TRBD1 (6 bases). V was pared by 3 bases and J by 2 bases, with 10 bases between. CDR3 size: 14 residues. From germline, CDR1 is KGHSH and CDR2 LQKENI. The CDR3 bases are TGTGCCAGCTCACCGCGGGGGCCTAACACTGAAGCTTTCTTT. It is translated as CASSPRGPNTEAFF.

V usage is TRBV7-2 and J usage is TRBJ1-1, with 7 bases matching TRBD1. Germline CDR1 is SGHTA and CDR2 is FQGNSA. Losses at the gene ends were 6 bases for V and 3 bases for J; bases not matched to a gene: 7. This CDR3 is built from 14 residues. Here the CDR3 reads CASRRPGQHTEAFF. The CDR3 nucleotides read TGTGCCAGCAGACGTCCGGGACAGCACACTGAAGCTTTCTTT.

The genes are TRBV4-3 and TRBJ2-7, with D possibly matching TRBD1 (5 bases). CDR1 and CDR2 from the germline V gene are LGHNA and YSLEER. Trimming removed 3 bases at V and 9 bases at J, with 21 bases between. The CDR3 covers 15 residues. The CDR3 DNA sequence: TGCGCCAGCAGCCAGAACAGGTTTGAAAGGGCTCGGCAGTACTTC. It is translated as CASSQNRFERARQYF.

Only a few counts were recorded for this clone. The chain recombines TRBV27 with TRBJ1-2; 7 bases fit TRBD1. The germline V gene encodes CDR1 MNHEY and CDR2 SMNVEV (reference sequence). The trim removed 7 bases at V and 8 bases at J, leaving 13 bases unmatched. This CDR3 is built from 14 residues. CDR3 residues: CASIARQGLGGYTF. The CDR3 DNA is TGTGCCAGCATAGCCCGACAGGGATTAGGAGGCTACACCTTC.

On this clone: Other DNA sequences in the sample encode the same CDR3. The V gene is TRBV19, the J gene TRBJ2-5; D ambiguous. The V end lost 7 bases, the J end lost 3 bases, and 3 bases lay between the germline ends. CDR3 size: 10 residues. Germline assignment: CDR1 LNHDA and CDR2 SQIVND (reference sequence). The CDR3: CASTEETQYF. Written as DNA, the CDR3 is TGTGCCAGTACTGAAGAGACCCAGTACTTC.

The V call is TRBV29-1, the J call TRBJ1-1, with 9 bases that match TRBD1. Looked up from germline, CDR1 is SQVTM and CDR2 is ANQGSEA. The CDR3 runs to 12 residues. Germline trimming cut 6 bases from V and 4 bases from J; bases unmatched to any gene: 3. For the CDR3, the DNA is TGCAGCGTAGTACAGGGGGCCACTGAAGCTTTCTTT. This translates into CSVVQGATEAFF.

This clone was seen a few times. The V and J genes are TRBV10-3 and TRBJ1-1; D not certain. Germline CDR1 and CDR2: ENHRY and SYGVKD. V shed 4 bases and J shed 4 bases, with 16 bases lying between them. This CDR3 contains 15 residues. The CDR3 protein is CAISGITPQTTEAFF. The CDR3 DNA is TGTGCCATCAGTGGTATCACCCCACAGACCACTGAAGCTTTCTTT.